One and the same sample provided the 13 T cell receptor beta chains below, sequenced in a study of blood T cell repertoires in COVID-19. Some clones are missing from TCRdb's copy, which holds only in-frame ones; the method was immunoSEQ multiplex PCR. The data show a few hundred thousand clones, about 86% seen once. The sequencing sample was made of peripheral blood. The receptors stem from a man between 60 and 70 years old with acute or convalescent COVID-19.

The chain combines TRBV19 with TRBJ1-4, with TRBD1 identical over 7 bases. The ends lost 4 bases at V and 5 bases at J; junction bases unmatched: 10. The CDR3 runs to 16 residues. CDR1 and CDR2 (germline): LNHDA, SQIVND (reference sequence). The CDR3 here is CASSTPAGQTNEKLFF. The CDR3 bases are TGTGCCAGTAGTACCCCTGCGGGACAGACAAATGAAAAACTGTTTTTT.

The chain joins TRBV28 to TRBJ1-5, with D possibly TRBD1 on 5 matching bases. The CDR3 contains 13 residues. V dropped 6 bases and J dropped 4 bases, with 10 bases sitting between them. CDR1 is MDHEN, CDR2 SYDVKM, per germline. The CDR3 here is CASRSGMNQPQHF. The CDR3 nucleotides read TGTGCCAGCAGGTCAGGGATGAATCAGCCCCAGCATTTT.

This clone occurred a few times. V gene TRBV28 combines with J gene TRBJ1-3; 8 positions agree with TRBD1. The CDR3 contains 16 residues. The V and J ends lost 5 bases and 2 bases, in that order; junction bases with no gene match: 8. CDR1 is MDHEN, CDR2 SYDVKM, per germline. The CDR3 reads CASSPQGEFTGNTIYF. Written as DNA, the CDR3 is TGTGCCAGCAGTCCACAGGGGGAATTCACTGGAAACACCATATATTTT. Together with reference TRBV28 and TRBJ1-3, the CDR3 gives the full variable domain: DVKVTQSSRYLVKRTGEKVFLECVQDMDHENMFWYRQDPGLGLRLIYFSYDVKMKEKGDIPEGYSVSREKKERFSLILESASTNQTSMYLCASSPQGEFTGNTIYFGEGSWLTVV.

The rearrangement uses TRBV23-1 and TRBJ2-1; 8 nucleotides match TRBD1. TRBV23-1 is reported as an ORF; its role is uncertain. The V segment lost 7 bases and the J segment 7 bases; nucleotides outside the gene matches: 15. This CDR3 is 16 amino acids long. The DNA of the CDR3 is TGCGCCAGCACCCTCAACAGCAGGGGGCGGGGAAATGAGCAGTTCTTC. This encodes CASTLNSRGRGNEQFF.

V and J are TRBV9 and TRBJ2-2; D is uncertain. With 2 bases removed from V and 3 bases from J, the gap between germline ends came to 11 bases. The V gene's germline CDR1 is SGDLS and CDR2 YYNGEE. This CDR3 has 15 residues. The CDR3 DNA reads TGTGCCAGCAGCGTCTCCCACCTAGACACCGGGGAGCTGTTTTTT. It specifies CASSVSHLDTGELFF.

Here the CDR3 reads CASSFLAGDYEQYF. CDR3 bases: TGTGCCAGCAGCTTTCTAGCGGGAGACTACGAGCAGTACTTC. V gene TRBV5-5 combines with J gene TRBJ2-7; TRBD2 aligns across 10 bases. Trimming at V came to 2 bases and at J to 3 bases, leaving 2 bases not matched to a gene. The CDR3 runs to 14 residues. The germline V gene encodes CDR1 SGHKS and CDR2 YYEKEE (reference sequence).

The chain recombines TRBV30 with TRBJ2-7; 9 bases fit TRBD2. Unmatched junction bases numbered 8, after V lost 2 bases and J lost 3 bases. The germline gives CDR1 GTSNPN, CDR2 SVGIG (reference sequence). This CDR3 contains 15 residues. The CDR3 loop is CAWSRIAGENYEQYF. CDR3 in DNA: TGTGCCTGGAGTAGGATAGCGGGAGAGAACTACGAGCAGTACTTC.

This chain links TRBV28 with TRBJ1-4; D is unclear. The V end was cut by 2 bases, the J end by 4 bases, with 11 bases between. This CDR3 contains 15 residues. Germline CDR1 MDHEN, CDR2 SYDVKM. The CDR3 here is CASSLKAALNEKLFF. The CDR3 DNA is TGTGCCAGCAGTTTAAAGGCAGCGCTTAATGAAAAACTGTTTTTT.

The rearrangement links TRBV6-4 to TRBJ1-2, with 9 bases fitting TRBD1. The CDR3 is 16 residues long. CDR1 MRHNA and CDR2 SNTAGT come from the germline V gene. The junction had 7 bases not matched to a gene; V was cut back by 0 bases and J by 5 bases. The CDR3 sequence is CASSDSSTGGRYGYTF. CDR3 sequence (DNA): TGTGCCAGCAGTGACTCGTCGACAGGGGGGAGGTATGGCTACACCTTC.

The chain uses TRBV18 and TRBJ1-5; D unresolved. V was clipped by 2 bases and J by 4 bases, with 12 bases between them. The CDR3 has 15 amino acids. Germline lookup yields CDR1 KGHSH and CDR2 LQKENI. The CDR3 sequence is CASSPNRGGNQPQHF. Written as DNA, the CDR3 is TGTGCCAGCTCACCAAATCGAGGAGGAAATCAGCCCCAGCATTTT.

The CDR3 DNA sequence: TGTGCCAGCAGCCCGGACAGGGGGCGGAACTATGGCTACACCTTC. Translation gives CASSPDRGRNYGYTF. This chain connects TRBV7-2 to TRBJ1-2, with 11 bases identical to TRBD1. The CDR3 covers 15 residues. Trimming cost V 5 bases and J 2 bases; bases outside gene matches: 4. The germline gives CDR1 SGHTA, CDR2 FQGNSA.

This rearrangement joins TRBV2 to TRBJ2-1; D might be TRBD1 (6 bases). With 6 bases removed from V and 3 bases from J, the gap between germline ends came to 15 bases. Germline V gene sequence: CDR1 SNHLY, CDR2 FYNNEI. CDR3 size: 15 residues. The CDR3 is CASSEGRGNYNEQFF. The CDR3 DNA reads TGTGCCAGCAGCGAGGGCAGGGGAAACTACAATGAGCAGTTCTTC. The whole variable domain, remainder taken from reference TRBV2 and TRBJ2-1, is EPEVTQTPSHQVTQMGQEVILRCVPISNHLYFYWYRQILGQKVEFLVSFYNNEISEKSEIFDDQFSVERPDGSNFTLKIRSTKLEDSAMYFCASSEGRGNYNEQFFGPGTRLTVL.

The chain combines TRBV11-2 with TRBJ2-1; 9 bases line up with TRBD2. The CDR3 is made up of 16 amino acids. The ends lost 5 bases at V and 4 bases at J; junction bases unmatched: 9. Germline V gene lookup returns CDR1 SGHAT and CDR2 FQNNGV. This chain's CDR3 is CASSPTRLAVYNEQFF. Here the CDR3 DNA reads TGTGCCAGCAGCCCTACTAGACTAGCGGTGTACAATGAGCAGTTCTTC. Full variable domain (outside the CDR3, taken from reference TRBV11-2 and TRBJ2-1): EAGVAQSPRYKIIEKRQSVAFWCNPISGHATLYWYQQILGQGPKLLIQFQNNGVVDDSQLPKDRFSAERLKGVDSTLKIQPAKLEDSAVYLCASSPTRLAVYNEQFFGPGTRLTVL.